Given below is one T cell receptor beta chain in context. As yet, its antigen is unknown. The PCR made use of 60 Vbeta and 13 Jbeta primers. Assay used: immunoSEQ multiplex PCR; TCRdb lists only in-frame clones, some missing. The repertoire holds fewer than 250,000 clones, with roughly 80% as singletons. This record belongs to a study of cytomegalovirus exposure and HLA in healthy donors. Study results and limitations: It was shown in a later analysis that HLA-associated TCR beta chains were more clonally expanded than other, equally common chains. Sequences of the TCR beta chain were said to predict the HLA-A and HLA-B alleles of most subjects accurately.

Healthy bone marrow donors supplied every sample. V was clipped by 5 bases and J by 0 bases, with 16 bases between them. This CDR3 spans 16 amino acids. Germline values: CDR1 SEHNR, CDR2 FQNEAQ (reference sequence). Material: PBMCs. The genes are TRBV7-9 and TRBJ1-2, with a possible D match to TRBD1 (5 bases). This TCR came from a man in his thirties or forties in good health and CMV-seronegative. Written as DNA, the CDR3 is TGTGCCAGCAGCCCCAAGGGGCAGCTGACTAACTATGGCTACACCTTC. As protein: CASSPKGQLTNYGYTF.